The next 20 T cell receptor beta chains were all read from a single sample in a study of CD8+CD57+ T cells in acquired aplastic anemia. Investigators profiled TCR beta VDJ and CDR3 from genomic DNA template. One entry per CDR3 protein, called by TCRdb with MiXCR from the reads. This table has some 160,000 distinct CDR3 sequences, more than 45% appearing once. Patients chosen for sequencing had CD8+CD57+ cells that had expanded, as shown by flow cytometry. Source material: sorted CD4+, CD8+, or CD8+CD57+ T cells (not recorded which) from PBMCs. The receptors derive from a human donor with aplastic anemia.

A few counts support this clonotype. One end of the junction fails to match germline, which may point to a read error. The J gene is TRBJ1-2, the V gene TRBV12-3 or TRBV12-4; 9 bases map to TRBD1. The CDR3 is made up of 16 amino acids. DNA of the CDR3: TGTGCCAGCAGATTAGGCGGGACAGGGCGGGCGTATGGCTACACCTTC. Its translation: CASRLGGTGRAYGYTF.

The chain recombines TRBV19 with TRBJ2-7, with 8 bases fitting TRBD1. The last part of the DNA fits TRBJ2-5 better; the J call may be wrong. Germline V gives CDR1 LNHDA, CDR2 SQIVND (reference sequence). The CDR3 totals 15 residues. CDR3 loop: CASSIQGQGAETQYF. The CDR3 DNA follows: TGTGCCAGTAGTATACAGGGGCAGGGGGCCGAGACCCAGTACTTC.

The chain carries TRBV15 and TRBJ2-3, with D perhaps matching TRBD1 (6 bases). The CDR3 spans 16 residues. Per germline, CDR1 LNHNV and CDR2 YYDKDF (reference sequence). Trimming took 0 bases from V and 3 from J, leaving 13 bases between them. CDR3 nucleotides: TGTGCCACCAGCAGAGAGCGGGCAACAGGGACAGATACGCAGTATTTT. This codes for CATSRERATGTDTQYF. The entire variable domain, with the rest obtained from reference TRBV15 and TRBJ2-3, is as follows: DAMVIQNPRYQVTQFGKPVTLSCSQTLNHNVMYWYQQKSSQAPKLLFHYYDKDFNNEADTPDNFQSRRPNTSFCFLDIRSPGLGDTAMYLCATSRERATGTDTQYFGPGTRLTVL.

This chain joins TRBV14 and TRBJ2-7, with D tentatively TRBD1 or TRBD2 (5 bases each). V lost 3 bases, J lost 2 bases, and 11 bases lay in between. Germline CDR1 SGHDN, CDR2 FVKESK. CDR3 length: 14 amino acids. CDR3 residues: CASSHARDPYEQYF. CDR3 nucleotide sequence: TGTGCCAGCAGCCACGCCCGGGACCCCTACGAGCAGTACTTC.

V gene TRBV20-1 combines with J gene TRBJ2-1; perhaps TRBD1 as D (6 bases). Germline assignment: CDR1 DFQATT and CDR2 SNEGSKA (reference sequence). CDR3 length: 12 amino acids. Trimming took off 3 bases at V and 8 bases at J, with 11 bases between the two ends. As DNA, the CDR3 is TGCAGTGCTAGCCAACAGGGCCATGAGCAGTTCTTC. Its protein is CSASQQGHEQFF.

This clonotype was detected only once. The junction differs from germline at one of its ends, possibly a read error. CDR3 in DNA: TGCGCCAGCAGCCAAGAACTGCGGGGCACCTACGAGCAGTACTTC. As protein: CASSQELRGTYEQYF. The genes are TRBV25-1 and TRBJ2-7; D may be TRBD2 (6 bases). The length of the CDR3 is 15 residues. The germline CDR1 and CDR2 sequences are MGHDK and SYGVNS.

This clonotype was counted only a few times. This may be a read error: a much more frequent sequence differs by one nucleotide. The rearrangement links TRBV7-2 to TRBJ2-5, with a weak D call TRBD2 (5 bases). The CDR3 is 13 residues long. From germline, CDR1 is SGHTA and CDR2 FQGNSA. Between the trimmed V and J ends, which lost 4 bases and 5 bases, there was a span of 11 bases. The CDR3 DNA sequence: TGTGCCAGCAGCTCACGGGGTTTGGAGACCCAGTACTTC. Translating it yields CASSSRGLETQYF.

This clonotype was recorded many times. CDR3 sequence: CASSLAGGVGNSPLHF. DNA for the CDR3: TGTGCCAGCAGCTTGGCCGGGGGCGTAGGGAATTCACCCCTCCACTTT. This chain connects TRBV5-6 to TRBJ1-6; tentatively, D is TRBD1 (6 bases). V was shortened by 0 bases and J by 7 bases, with 14 bases between the two germline ends. Germline assignment: CDR1 SGHDT and CDR2 YYEEEE. There are 16 residues in the CDR3.

This clonotype was seen repeatedly, ten times or more. The J gene is TRBJ2-7, the V gene TRBV7-9; a possible D gene is TRBD2 (5 bases). The V gene lost 0 bases and the J gene lost 6 bases, with 9 bases spanning the gap. The V gene's germline CDR1 is SEHNR and CDR2 FQNEAQ (reference sequence). The CDR3 sequence is 13 residues long. This chain's CDR3 is CASSLAVAGEQYF. Here the CDR3 DNA reads TGTGCCAGCAGCTTAGCGGTCGCGGGCGAGCAGTACTTC.

This clonotype came up a few times. The chain carries TRBV7-6 and TRBJ1-1; D possibly corresponds to TRBD1 (6 bases). V was clipped by 1 base and J by 5 bases, with 11 bases between them. Germline CDR1 reads SGHVS; CDR2 reads FNYEAQ. The CDR3 runs 14 residues. CDR3 in DNA: TGTGCCAGCAGCTTAGGAGGGGGAGGGACTGAAGCTTTCTTT. It encodes CASSLGGGGTEAFF.

The genes are TRBV7-2 and TRBJ1-6, with no clear D. V lost 5 bases, J lost 9 bases, and 14 bases lay in between. The CDR3 has 14 residues. Germline CDR1 is SGHTA and CDR2 is FQGNSA. The CDR3, as DNA: TGTGCCAGCAGCCACGGCGAGGTAACTTCACCCCTCCACTTT. Its translation is CASSHGEVTSPLHF.

This clonotype was counted at least ten times. The V gene is TRBV19, the J gene TRBJ2-7; 11 bases fit TRBD1. From germline, CDR1 is LNHDA and CDR2 SQIVND (reference sequence). V gave up 4 bases and J gave up 3 bases; unmatched junction bases: 2. The CDR3 runs 14 residues. CDR3 residues: CASSTGTGGYEQYF. Written as DNA, the CDR3 is TGTGCCAGTAGTACCGGGACAGGGGGCTACGAGCAGTACTTC.

The table lists this clonotype with many counts. The chain employs TRBV19 and TRBJ2-7; D may be TRBD1 (6 bases). Germline lookup yields CDR1 LNHDA and CDR2 SQIVND (reference sequence). The V end lost 6 bases, the J end lost 0 bases, and 12 bases lay between the germline ends. This CDR3 has 14 amino acids. In DNA, the CDR3 is TGTGCCAGTAGCCGGTGGGACAACTCCTACGAGCAGTACTTC. This encodes CASSRWDNSYEQYF.

This rearrangement joins TRBV5-4 to TRBJ1-2; D might be TRBD1 (5 bases). Germline V gives CDR1 SGHNT, CDR2 YYREEE (reference sequence). V was clipped by 4 bases and J by 8 bases, with 12 bases between them. The CDR3 covers 12 residues. Written as DNA, the CDR3 is TGTGCCAGCAGCAAGCAGGGTTGGGGCTACACCTTC. This encodes CASSKQGWGYTF.

This clonotype was seen a few times. The chain couples TRBV3-1 to TRBJ1-5; no reliable D call. Germline V gene data show CDR1 as LGHDT and CDR2 as YNNKEL (reference sequence). This CDR3 has 15 residues. V lost 1 base and J lost 0, with 7 bases in between. CDR3 bases: TGTGCCAGCAGCCAAGTCCGGGATAGCAATCAGCCCCAGCATTTT. Encoded protein: CASSQVRDSNQPQHF.

Ten or more counts support this clonotype. The chain couples TRBV5-1 to TRBJ2-3; 8 nucleotides align to TRBD1. CDR1 is SGHRS, CDR2 YFSETQ, per germline. Germline trimming cut 3 bases from V and 8 bases from J; bases unmatched to any gene: 14. The CDR3 is made up of 16 amino acids. In DNA form, the CDR3 reads TGCGCCAGCAGCTCGGTCCCGGGACAGGTTCGGGGTACGCAGTATTTT. Its translation is CASSSVPGQVRGTQYF.

This clonotype was recorded at least ten times. The chain recombines TRBV19 with TRBJ2-3; 8 nucleotides align to TRBD1. V gave up 3 bases and J gave up 4 bases; unmatched junction bases: 15. This CDR3 has 18 residues. From germline, CDR1 is LNHDA and CDR2 SQIVND (reference sequence). The CDR3 DNA is TGTGCCAGTAGTATTCTTAGTTTGGGACAGGTCGGGCCAGATACGCAGTATTTT. Amino acid sequence: CASSILSLGQVGPDTQYF.

This clonotype has a handful of counts. V gene TRBV6-1 combines with J gene TRBJ2-2; D assignment may be TRBD1 or TRBD2 (5 bases each). There are 15 residues in the CDR3. CDR1 MNHNS and CDR2 SASEGT come from the germline V gene. Trimming removed 6 bases from V and 1 base from J, with 12 bases in between. Here the CDR3 reads CASRTGTENTGELFF. Written as DNA, the CDR3 is TGTGCCAGCAGAACCGGGACGGAGAACACCGGGGAGCTGTTTTTT.

This clonotype was counted a few times. The CDR3 reads CASSRDRAYNEQFF. The DNA of the CDR3 is TGTGCCAGCTCACGGGACAGGGCTTACAATGAGCAGTTCTTC. This rearrangement joins TRBV18 to TRBJ2-1; TRBD1 agrees at 9 bases. CDR1 and CDR2 from the germline V gene are KGHSH and LQKENI. The CDR3 length is 14 residues. V lost 4 bases to trimming and J lost 4 bases; unmatched junction nucleotides: 2.

This clonotype was counted ten times or more. This chain links TRBV7-3 with TRBJ2-2, with no clear D. Between the trimmed V and J ends, which lost 1 base and 6 bases, there was a span of 9 bases. Germline lookup yields CDR1 SGHTA and CDR2 FQGTGA. The CDR3 is 14 amino acids. The CDR3: CASSLRPTAGELFF. CDR3 in DNA: TGTGCCAGCAGCTTAAGACCTACAGCCGGGGAGCTGTTTTTT.